A selection of T cell receptor beta chains follows, all from one sample in a study of T cell changes during pregnancy in multiple sclerosis. Sequencing was performed with immunoSEQ multiplex PCR; in TCRdb, only in-frame clones are kept and a portion is missing. Of tens of thousands of clones listed, 91% are singletons. The specimen was peripheral blood, collected after pregnancy. The receptors come from a female donor in good health, enrolled as a control in a pregnancy study. Each CDR3 is given with its conserved first and last residue. The D gene is left open where the match is weak. A row's size may be missing; if present it is once, few, many or a size class.

clone_size	v_call	j_call	d_call	cdr3_nt	cdr3_aa
NA	TRBV14	TRBJ2-5	TRBD2	TGTGCCAGCAGCCAAGTGCGCAGCGGGGGCCGAATTTTAGATGAGACCCAGTACTTC	CASSQVRSGGRILDETQYF
NA	TRBV5-1	TRBJ2-7	NA	TGCGCCAGTGCCCCTACTGCAGGGTCCTACGAGCAGTACTTC	CASAPTAGSYEQYF
once	TRBV5-1	TRBJ2-2	NA	TGCGCCAGCAGCTTAGATGGAGTTGGCACCGGGGAGCTGTTTTTT	CASSLDGVGTGELFF
NA	TRBV5-5	TRBJ1-3	NA	TGTGCCAGCAGCTTGGCATTCAGGGGTTCTGGAAACACCATATATTTT	CASSLAFRGSGNTIYF
NA	TRBV7-2	TRBJ1-2	NA	TGTGCCAGCAGCCCCCGAGTCGGGAGGCAGGGCGGCTACACCTTC	CASSPRVGRQGGYTF
NA	TRBV4-1	TRBJ2-2	NA	TGCGCCAGCAGCCAAGAAAACAGGGCCGGGGAGCTGTTTTTT	CASSQENRAGELFF
NA	TRBV6-1	TRBJ2-1	NA	TGTGCCAGCAGTGACCAATACAATGAGCAGTTCTTC	CASSDQYNEQFF
NA	TRBV9	TRBJ2-3	NA	TGTGCCAGCAGCGCCACGGGCGGGAACACAGATACGCAGTATTTT	CASSATGGNTDTQYF
NA	TRBV4-3	TRBJ1-2	TRBD1	TGCGCCAGCAGCTCTGGTCGGGACAGTATTAACTATGGCTACACCTTC	CASSSGRDSINYGYTF
NA	TRBV30	TRBJ1-5	NA	TGTGCCTGGAGTCCGGGATACGGCGGAACTCAGCCCCAGCATTTT	CAWSPGYGGTQPQHF
NA	TRBV5-3	TRBJ1-6	NA	TGTGCCAGAAGCCTCTCACGACGTAGGAACGGGAATTCACCCCTCCACTTT	CARSLSRRRNGNSPLHF
NA	TRBV27	TRBJ1-1	NA	TGTGCCAGCAGTTTATTCCCGGACACTGAAGCTTTCTTT	CASSLFPDTEAFF
NA	TRBV5-5	TRBJ1-4	TRBD1	TGTGCCAGCAGCTCAAGACAGGGGAGCGGTTATGAAAAACTGTTTTTT	CASSSRQGSGYEKLFF
NA	TRBV19	TRBJ1-2	TRBD1	TGTGCCAGTAGCCCTAGGACAGGGTCGGACTATGGCTACACCTTC	CASSPRTGSDYGYTF
NA	TRBV6-4	TRBJ1-1	TRBD1	TGTGCCAGCAGAGCGGGACAGGCCAACACTGAAGCTTTCTTC	CASRAGQANTEAFF
NA	TRBV2	TRBJ1-1	TRBD1	TGTGCCAGCGGACAGGGGTGGGACACTGAAGCTTTCTTT	CASGQGWDTEAFF
NA	TRBV5-1	TRBJ1-1	TRBD1	TGCGCCAGCAGCTTGCCCAGGGGGGACACTGAAGCTTTCTTT	CASSLPRGDTEAFF
once	TRBV2	TRBJ2-7	TRBD2	TGTGCCAGCAGGAAACTAGCGGGGGATCCCTACGAGCAGTACTTC	CASRKLAGDPYEQYF